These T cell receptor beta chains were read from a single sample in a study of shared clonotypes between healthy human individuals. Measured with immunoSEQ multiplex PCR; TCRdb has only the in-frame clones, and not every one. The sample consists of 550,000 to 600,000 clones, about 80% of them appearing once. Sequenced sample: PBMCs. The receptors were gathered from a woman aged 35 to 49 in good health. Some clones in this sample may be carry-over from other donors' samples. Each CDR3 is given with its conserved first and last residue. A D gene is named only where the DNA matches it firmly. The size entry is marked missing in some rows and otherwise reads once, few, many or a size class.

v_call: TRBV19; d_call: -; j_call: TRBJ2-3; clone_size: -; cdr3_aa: CASSFRVHSTDTQYF; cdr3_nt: TGTGCCAGTAGTTTCCGGGTCCACAGCACAGATACGCAGTATTTT
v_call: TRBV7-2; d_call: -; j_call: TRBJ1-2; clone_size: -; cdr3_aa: CASSSPRDPYGYTF; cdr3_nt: TGTGCCAGCAGCTCTCCCAGGGACCCCTATGGCTACACCTTC
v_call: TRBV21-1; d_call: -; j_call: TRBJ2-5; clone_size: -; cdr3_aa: CASPKGNPGQGCLGKTQYF; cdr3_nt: TGTGCCAGCCCAAAGGGGAACCCGGGACAGGGTTGTTTGGGGAAGACCCAGTACTTC
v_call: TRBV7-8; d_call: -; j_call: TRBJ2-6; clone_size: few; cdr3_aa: CASSSPGPSGANVLTF; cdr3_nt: TGTGCCAGCAGCTCCCCAGGGCCCTCTGGGGCCAACGTCCTGACTTTC
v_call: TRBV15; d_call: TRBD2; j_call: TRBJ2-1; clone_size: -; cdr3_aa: CATSREGLAIGNEQFF; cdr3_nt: TGTGCCACTAGCAGAGAGGGACTAGCGATAGGGAATGAGCAGTTCTTC
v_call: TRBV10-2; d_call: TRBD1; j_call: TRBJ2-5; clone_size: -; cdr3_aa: CASRPRTGRGETQYF; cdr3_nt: TGCGCCAGCCGTCCAAGGACAGGGAGAGGCGAGACCCAGTACTTC
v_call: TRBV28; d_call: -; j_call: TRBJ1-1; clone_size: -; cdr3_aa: CASSLYTRGENTEAFF; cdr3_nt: TGTGCCAGCAGTTTATATACAAGGGGAGAGAACACTGAAGCTTTCTTT
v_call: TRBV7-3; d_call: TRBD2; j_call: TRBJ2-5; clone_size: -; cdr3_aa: CASSKGREETQYF; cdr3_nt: TGTGCCAGCAGCAAGGGGAGGGAGGAGACCCAGTACTTC
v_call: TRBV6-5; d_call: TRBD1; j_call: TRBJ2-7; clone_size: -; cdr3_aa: CASSRQGHGQYF; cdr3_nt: TGTGCCAGCAGCCGACAGGGACACGGGCAGTACTTC
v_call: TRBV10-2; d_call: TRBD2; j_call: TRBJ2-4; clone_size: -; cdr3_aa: CASSEGEGSVNIQYF; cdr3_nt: TGCGCCAGCAGTGAGGGGGAGGGTTCCGTAAACATTCAGTACTTC
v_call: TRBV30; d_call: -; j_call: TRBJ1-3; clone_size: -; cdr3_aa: CAWSVGYSGNTIYF; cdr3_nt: TGTGCCTGGAGTGTAGGTTACTCTGGAAACACCATATATTTT
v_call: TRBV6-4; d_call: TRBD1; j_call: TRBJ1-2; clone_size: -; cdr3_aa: CASGQGMRGYTF; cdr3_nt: TGTGCCAGCGGACAGGGAATGAGGGGCTACACCTTC
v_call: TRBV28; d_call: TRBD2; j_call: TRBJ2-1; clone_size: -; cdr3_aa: CASSIAGGQGLNEQFF; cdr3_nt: TGTGCCAGCAGTATAGCGGGAGGGCAAGGACTCAATGAGCAGTTCTTC
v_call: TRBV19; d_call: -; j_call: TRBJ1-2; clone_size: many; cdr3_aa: CASSLVLGSYTF; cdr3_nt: TGTGCCAGTAGTTTGGTTTTGGGAAGCTACACCTTC
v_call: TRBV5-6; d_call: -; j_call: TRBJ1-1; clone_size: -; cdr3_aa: CASSRGRENTEAFF; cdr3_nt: TGTGCCAGCAGCCGAGGACGGGAGAACACTGAAGCTTTCTTT
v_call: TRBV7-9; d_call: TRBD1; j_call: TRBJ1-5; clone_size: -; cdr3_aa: CASSSLTGPLNQPQHF; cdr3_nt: TGTGCCAGCAGCTCACTGACAGGGCCCCTCAATCAGCCCCAGCATTTT
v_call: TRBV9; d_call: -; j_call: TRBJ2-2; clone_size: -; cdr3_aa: CASSVDGGANTGELFF; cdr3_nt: TGTGCCAGCAGCGTAGATGGCGGAGCCAACACCGGGGAGCTGTTTTTT
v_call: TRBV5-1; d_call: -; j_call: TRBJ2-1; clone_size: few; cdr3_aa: CASSLGAVPTYNEQFF; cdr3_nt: TGCGCCAGCAGCTTGGGGGCGGTACCGACCTACAATGAGCAGTTCTTC
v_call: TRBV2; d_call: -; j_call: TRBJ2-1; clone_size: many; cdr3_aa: CASTVSAGLAYNEQFF; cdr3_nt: TGTGCCAGCACGGTGTCTGCGGGCTTAGCCTACAATGAGCAGTTCTTC
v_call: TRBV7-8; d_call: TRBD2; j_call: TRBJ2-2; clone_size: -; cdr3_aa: CASSSGLAANTGELFF; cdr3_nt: TGTGCCAGCAGCTCGGGACTAGCGGCGAACACCGGGGAGCTGTTTTTT
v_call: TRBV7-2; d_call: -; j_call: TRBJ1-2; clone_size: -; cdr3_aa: CASSENRAGYGYTF; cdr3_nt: TGTGCCAGCAGCGAAAACAGGGCGGGCTATGGCTACACCTTC
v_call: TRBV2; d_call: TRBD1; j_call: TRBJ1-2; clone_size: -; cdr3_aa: CVSITGGAVGYTF; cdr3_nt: TGTGTCAGCATTACAGGGGGCGCTGTTGGCTACACCTTC
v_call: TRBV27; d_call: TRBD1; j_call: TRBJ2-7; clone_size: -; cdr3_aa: CASSAPGTGDEQYF; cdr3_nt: TGTGCCAGCAGTGCTCCAGGGACAGGGGACGAGCAGTACTTC
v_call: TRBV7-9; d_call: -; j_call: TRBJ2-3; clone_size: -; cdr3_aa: CASSRGMAGLADTQYF; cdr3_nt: TGTGCCAGCAGCCGGGGGATGGCGGGACTCGCAGATACGCAGTATTTT
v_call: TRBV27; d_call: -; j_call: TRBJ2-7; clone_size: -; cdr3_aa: CASSPPGGWDEQYF; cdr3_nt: TGTGCCAGCAGTCCCCCGGGGGGCTGGGACGAGCAGTACTTC
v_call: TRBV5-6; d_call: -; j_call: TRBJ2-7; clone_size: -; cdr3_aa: CASSWDRSYEQYF; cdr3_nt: TGTGCCAGCAGCTGGGACCGCTCCTACGAGCAGTACTTC
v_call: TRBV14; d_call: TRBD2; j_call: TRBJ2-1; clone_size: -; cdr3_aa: CASSQTIAGGKQFF; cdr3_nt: TGTGCCAGCAGCCAAACGATAGCGGGAGGAAAGCAGTTCTTC
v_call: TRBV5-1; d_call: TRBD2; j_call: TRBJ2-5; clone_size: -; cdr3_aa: CASSPELAGVETQYF; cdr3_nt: TGCGCCAGCAGCCCAGAACTAGCGGGAGTAGAGACCCAGTACTTC
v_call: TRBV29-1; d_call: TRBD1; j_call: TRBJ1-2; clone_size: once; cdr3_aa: CSARTGDRYGYTF; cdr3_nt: TGCAGCGCCCGGACAGGGGACCGCTATGGCTACACCTTC
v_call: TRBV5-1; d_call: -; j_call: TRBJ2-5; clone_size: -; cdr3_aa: CASSFSGTETQYF; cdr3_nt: TGCGCCAGCAGCTTTAGTGGGACGGAGACCCAGTACTTC
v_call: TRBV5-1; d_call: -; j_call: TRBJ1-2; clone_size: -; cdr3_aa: CASSLGQGIGGYTF; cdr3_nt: TGCGCCAGCAGCTTAGGGCAGGGAATAGGAGGCTACACCTTC
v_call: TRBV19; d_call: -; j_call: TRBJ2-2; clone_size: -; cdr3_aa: CASSPGGGYTGELFF; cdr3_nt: TGTGCCAGTAGTCCCGGAGGGGGGTACACCGGGGAGCTGTTTTTT
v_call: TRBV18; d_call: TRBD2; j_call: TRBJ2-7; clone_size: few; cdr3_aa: CASSQIPRGTSGRRYEQYF; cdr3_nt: TGTGCCAGCTCACAAATCCCAAGGGGAACTAGCGGGAGAAGGTACGAGCAGTACTTC
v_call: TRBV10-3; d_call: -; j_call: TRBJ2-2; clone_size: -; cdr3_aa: CAISGLNANTGELFF; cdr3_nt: TGTGCCATCAGTGGGCTAAACGCGAACACCGGGGAGCTGTTTTTT
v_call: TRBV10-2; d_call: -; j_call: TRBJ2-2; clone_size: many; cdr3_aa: CASSESPLTGWINTGELFF; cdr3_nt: TGCGCCAGCAGTGAGTCCCCCTTGACAGGTTGGATAAACACCGGGGAGCTGTTTTTT
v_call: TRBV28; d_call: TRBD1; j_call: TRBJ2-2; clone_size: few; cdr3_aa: CASSQREQGWNTGELFF; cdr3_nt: TGTGCCAGCAGTCAGAGGGAACAGGGGTGGAACACCGGGGAGCTGTTTTTT
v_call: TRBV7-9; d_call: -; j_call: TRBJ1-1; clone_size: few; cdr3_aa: CASSLEYLGTEAFF; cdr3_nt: TGTGCCAGCAGCTTAGAGTACTTAGGCACTGAAGCTTTCTTT